This T cell receptor (beta chain) comes out of a study of blood T cell repertoires in COVID-19. Study summary: In each case, the material was cDNA or gDNA derived from T cells, B-cell-depleted T cells, or PBMCs.

The CDR3 extends over 13 amino acids. The ends were cut back, 5 bases at V and 4 bases at J, with 11 bases in the middle. Per germline, CDR1 LGHDT and CDR2 YNNKEL (reference sequence). Produced via immunoSEQ multiplex PCR; TCRdb's table is partial and in-frame only. The table has about 140,000 clones, about four fifths seen once. Sequencing was performed on peripheral blood. This clonotype was obtained from a human donor in a cohort sampled during active COVID-19. J is TRBJ1-1 and V is TRBV3-1 (or the pseudogene TRBV3-2); a weak D match, TRBD1 (5 bases). The CDR3 nucleotides read TGTGCCAGCAGCTCCAGGGTGCCCACTGAAGCTTTCTTT. Protein product: CASSSRVPTEAFF.